Below are 27 T cell receptor beta chains sequenced from a single sample in a study of blood T cells in healthy people across ages (dated by TCRdb to the mid-2010s). Libraries came from 5' RACE. Sequencing was carried out with an Illumina HiSeq 2500. A second roughly 7 to 11 cycle PCR used a sample-barcoded 5' primer and a J-beta primer mix. Using fastp trimming at Q25 and MiXCR clonotype assembly, TCRdb reanalyzed the public sequencing data and kept in-frame beta chains. Rows matching on CDR3 protein sequence are summarized as one entry with the most common DNA and genes. The sample has around 1,000,000 distinct CDR3 sequences on record, around 27% of them singletons. About 0.69% of the sample lies in the top ten. These same records also appear under a second study, on T cells of mothers and their children.

Sequencing was done on a sample of blood. Every receptor here comes from a girl aged 2 to 10 in good health.

This clonotype was picked up a small number of times. The chain combines TRBV14 with TRBJ2-5; D may correspond to TRBD1 or TRBD2 (5 bases each). The CDR3 is 18 residues long. Per the germline V gene, CDR1 is SGHDN and CDR2 is FVKESK. The V end was cut by 1 base, the J end by 5 bases, with 23 bases between. CDR3 loop: CASSQGLRNRDPGETQYF. CDR3 DNA sequence: TGTGCCAGCAGCCAAGGCCTACGTAACCGGGACCCCGGGGAGACCCAGTACTTC.

The gene calls are TRBV20-1 and TRBJ1-2; D gene uncertain. The germline V gene has CDR1 DFQATT and CDR2 SNEGSKA (reference sequence). The CDR3 loop spans 11 amino acids. V was clipped by 2 bases and J by 6 bases, with 7 bases between them. CDR3 sequence: CSARNPNGYTF. The CDR3, as DNA: TGCAGTGCTAGAAATCCAAATGGCTACACCTTC.

This clonotype was seen only a few times. The gene calls are TRBV20-1 and TRBJ2-5, with D hard to call. The tail of the sequence fits TRBJ2-7 better, so the J call may be wrong. The germline V gene has CDR1 DFQATT and CDR2 SNEGSKA (reference sequence). This CDR3 has 12 amino acids. The DNA of the CDR3 is TGCAGTGCTAGCCGCCTAGATTACGAGCAGTACTTC. It is translated as CSASRLDYEQYF.

This clonotype was recorded a few times. The chain combines TRBV28 with TRBJ2-7; perhaps TRBD1 as D (6 bases). The CDR3 is made up of 19 amino acids. CDR1 is MDHEN, CDR2 SYDVKM, per germline. V shed 6 bases and J shed 1 base, with 28 bases lying between them. The CDR3, as DNA: TGTGCCAGCAGCCACCAGGGGCCCGGGATCATCCTTTTGTCCTACGAGCAGTACTTC. This translates into CASSHQGPGIILLSYEQYF.

The V gene is TRBV12-3 or TRBV12-4, the J gene TRBJ1-1; D ambiguous. Trimming removed 3 bases from V and 7 bases from J, with 6 bases in between. The length of the CDR3 is 11 residues. CDR3 protein: CASSLYDEAFF. CDR3 DNA sequence: TGTGCCAGCAGTTTGTACGATGAAGCTTTCTTT.

The genes are TRBV12-3 or TRBV12-4 and TRBJ1-1; TRBD1 aligns across 8 bases. The CDR3 runs 13 residues. With V trimmed by 7 bases and J by 3 bases, 4 bases remained unmatched. The CDR3 loop is CASNNRGDTEAFF. The CDR3 DNA sequence: TGTGCCAGCAACAACAGGGGGGACACTGAAGCTTTCTTT.

This clonotype was counted only a few times. The J gene is TRBJ1-2, the V gene TRBV20-1, with TRBD1 as a possible D gene (5 bases). V was pared by 2 bases and J by 5 bases, with 15 bases between. The CDR3 contains 14 residues. Germline CDR1 DFQATT, CDR2 SNEGSKA (reference sequence). The CDR3 spells CSARHDSGPYGYTF. Here the CDR3 DNA reads TGCAGTGCTAGACATGACAGCGGCCCTTATGGCTACACCTTC.

The rearrangement links TRBV6-6 to TRBJ2-3, with no clear D. CDR3 length: 13 residues. Germline assignment: CDR1 MNHNY and CDR2 SVGAGI (reference sequence). The V gene lost 11 bases and the J gene lost 2 bases, with 14 bases spanning the gap. CDR3 nucleotide sequence: TGTGCCTCCTACGGAAGCTACACAGATACGCAGTATTTT. Amino acid sequence: CASYGSYTDTQYF.

The V and J genes are TRBV6-1 and TRBJ1-5, with D maybe TRBD1 (5 bases). Between the trimmed V and J ends, which lost 2 bases and 5 bases, there was a span of 10 bases. CDR3 size: 14 residues. Germline V CDR1 and CDR2: MNHNS, SASEGT. CDR3 sequence reads: CASSENQGYQPQHF. CDR3 bases: TGTGCCAGCAGTGAAAATCAGGGATATCAGCCCCAGCATTTT.

The V gene is TRBV28, the J gene TRBJ1-1; TRBD1 agrees at 7 bases. The V and J ends lost 7 bases and 8 bases, in that order; junction bases with no gene match: 4. CDR1 and CDR2 (germline): MDHEN, SYDVKM. CDR3 size: 11 residues. The CDR3 is CASNRGREAFF. DNA of the CDR3: TGTGCCAGCAACAGGGGCAGGGAAGCTTTCTTT. Using reference TRBV28 and TRBJ1-1 for the parts outside the CDR3, the full variable domain is DVKVTQSSRYLVKRTGEKVFLECVQDMDHENMFWYRQDPGLGLRLIYFSYDVKMKEKGDIPEGYSVSREKKERFSLILESASTNQTSMYLCASNRGREAFFGQGTRLTVV.

The rearrangement links TRBV10-3 to TRBJ2-5, with a weak D call TRBD1 (7 bases). Matching the DNA end better, TRBJ2-7 makes the J call doubtful. The CDR3 extends over 15 amino acids. Germline CDR1 is ENHRY and CDR2 is SYGVKD. CDR3 nucleotide sequence: TGTGCCATCAGCTCGCGGCTTGGAGGGGGCAACGAGCAGTACTTC. Amino acid sequence: CAISSRLGGGNEQYF.

The chain combines TRBV9 with TRBJ2-3; 9 bases are shared with TRBD1. The trim removed 3 bases at V and 2 bases at J, leaving 7 bases unmatched. This CDR3 spans 16 amino acids. Germline V gene data show CDR1 as SGDLS and CDR2 as YYNGEE. The CDR3 DNA sequence: TGTGCCAGCAGCGGTGGGACAGGGCCCTACACAGATACGCAGTATTTT. Its protein product is CASSGGTGPYTDTQYF.

This clonotype appeared a few times. The CDR3 sequence: CASRAPGRVGYTF. In nucleotides, the CDR3 is TGTGCCAGCCGCGCCCCGGGGAGGGTTGGCTACACCTTC. This rearrangement joins TRBV6-1 to TRBJ1-2; D gene unclear. Trimming removed 8 bases from V and 7 bases from J, with 17 bases in between. In germline, CDR1 is MNHNS, CDR2 SASEGT. The length of the CDR3 is 13 residues.

This sequence joins TRBV19 and TRBJ2-6, with D possibly being TRBD1 (5 bases). This CDR3 region has 16 residues. The germline V gene encodes CDR1 LNHDA and CDR2 SQIVND (reference sequence). Trimming took off 3 bases at V and 0 bases at J, with 9 bases between the two ends. CDR3 loop: CASSMTALSGANVLTF. The CDR3 DNA reads as TGTGCCAGTAGTATGACAGCGCTCTCTGGGGCCAACGTCCTGACTTTC.

The chain combines TRBV4-3 with TRBJ2-5; possibly TRBD1 or TRBD2 for D (7 bases each). The end of the DNA fits TRBJ2-7 better, so the J call may be wrong. Germline CDR1 is LGHNA and CDR2 is YSLEER. The CDR3 covers 16 residues. This CDR3 is CASSQDRAGGAYEQYF. The CDR3, as DNA: TGCGCCAGCAGCCAAGATCGCGCAGGGGGGGCCTACGAGCAGTACTTC.

This clonotype appeared a few times. The genes are TRBV20-1 and TRBJ2-7; 9 bases are a match to TRBD2. J lost 1 base, V lost 4 bases, and 8 bases had no gene match. Germline CDR1 DFQATT, CDR2 SNEGSKA (reference sequence). The CDR3 contains 15 residues. CDR3 protein: CSAIMPREGSYEQYF. CDR3 DNA sequence: TGCAGTGCTATCATGCCGCGGGAGGGATCCTACGAGCAGTACTTC.

This clonotype has only a few counts. The chain employs TRBV20-1 and TRBJ2-5, with TRBD2 identical over 10 bases. Trimming cost V 4 bases and J 5 bases; bases outside gene matches: 7. CDR1 and CDR2 from the germline V gene are DFQATT and SNEGSKA (reference sequence). This CDR3 comprises 14 residues. In nucleotides, the CDR3 is TGCAGTGCTAAAGTAGCGGGGGGCCCGGAGACCCAGTACTTC. Translation gives CSAKVAGGPETQYF.

CDR3 residues: CASSLGQASITKLFF. The CDR3 coding sequence is TGTGCCAGCAGCTTAGGGCAGGCCTCCATTACCAAGCTGTTTTTT. The gene calls are TRBV7-6 and TRBJ1-4; D is uncertain. Per the germline V gene, CDR1 is SGHVS and CDR2 is FNYEAQ. The CDR3 totals 15 residues. V was pared by 1 base and J by 14 bases, with 20 bases between. Variable domain in full (rest from reference TRBV7-6 and TRBJ1-4): GAGVSQSPRYKVTKRGQDVALRCDPISGHVSLYWYRQALGQGPEFLTYFNYEAQQDKSGLPNDRFSAERPEGSISTLTIQRTEQRDSAMYRCASSLGQASITKLFFGSGTQLSVL.

The rearrangement uses TRBV6-5 and TRBJ1-1; D is uncertain. This CDR3 comprises 14 residues. V gave up 2 bases and J gave up 3 bases, with 10 bases separating them. Germline CDR1 and CDR2: MNHEY and SVGAGI. The CDR3 region has the DNA TGTGCCAGCAGTTACCGGCGTTTGGACACTGAAGCTTTCTTT. This translates into CASSYRRLDTEAFF.

This clonotype was seen a few times. The J gene is TRBJ1-2, the V gene TRBV2, with a tentative D call TRBD1 (5 bases). Trimming left V 7 bases short and J 6 bases short, with 18 bases between. The CDR3 is 14 residues long. Germline V gives CDR1 SNHLY, CDR2 FYNNEI. Here the CDR3 reads CASTVAWGGNGYTF. The CDR3 DNA reads TGTGCCAGCACCGTGGCCTGGGGGGGAAATGGCTACACCTTC.

This clonotype showed up just a few times. V usage is TRBV5-1 and J usage is TRBJ1-6; 8 bases are a match to TRBD1. This CDR3 spans 13 amino acids. CDR1 is SGHRS, CDR2 YFSETQ, per germline. Trimming took 5 bases from V and 5 from J; bases not matched to a gene: 0. CDR3 loop: CASRQGDNSPLHF. The CDR3 DNA is TGCGCCAGCAGACAGGGGGATAATTCACCCCTCCACTTT.

The chain combines TRBV20-1 with TRBJ2-7, with D possibly TRBD2 on 5 matching bases. The CDR3 loop spans 12 amino acids. Germline-derived CDR1 and CDR2 are DFQATT and SNEGSKA (reference sequence). V was trimmed by 2 bases and J by 3 bases, leaving 8 bases between them. The CDR3 reads CSARYRDYEQYF. The CDR3 nucleotides read TGCAGTGCTAGATACCGGGACTACGAGCAGTACTTC.

The sample holds one count of this clonotype. The chain recombines TRBV28 with TRBJ2-5, with 8 nucleotides matching TRBD1. Trimming took 4 bases from V and 11 from J; bases not matched to a gene: 6. CDR3 length equals 12 residues. Per the germline V gene, CDR1 is MDHEN and CDR2 is SYDVKM. The CDR3 DNA sequence: TGTGCCAGCAGTTCGGACAGGGATTCACAGTACTTC. Amino acids: CASSSDRDSQYF.

V gene TRBV7-3 combines with J gene TRBJ2-5; possibly TRBD2 for D (6 bases). Between the trimmed V and J ends, which lost 1 base and 1 base, there was a span of 7 bases. Germline V gene sequence: CDR1 SGHTA, CDR2 FQGTGA. This CDR3 has 14 residues. The DNA of the CDR3 is TGTGCCAGCAGCTTAAATAGCGGCCAAGAGACCCAGTACTTC. Its translation is CASSLNSGQETQYF.

The gene calls are TRBV5-1 and TRBJ1-4; no clear D. CDR1 and CDR2 from the germline V gene are SGHRS and YFSETQ. V gave up 1 base and J gave up 3 bases, with 10 bases separating them. The CDR3 consists of 15 residues. The CDR3 sequence: CASSLRVRPNEKLFF. CDR3 nucleotides: TGCGCCAGCAGCTTGAGAGTCAGGCCTAATGAAAAACTGTTTTTT.

The chain links TRBV6-1 to TRBJ2-7; maybe TRBD2 (6 bases). CDR3 size: 13 residues. The V gene's germline CDR1 is MNHNS and CDR2 SASEGT. Trimming took off 7 bases at V and 2 bases at J, with 12 bases between the two ends. CDR3 sequence (DNA): TGTGCCAGCAACCTTAGGACTACCTACGAGCAGTACTTC. As protein: CASNLRTTYEQYF.

V gene TRBV2 combines with J gene TRBJ1-2; a possible D gene is TRBD1 (5 bases). Germline CDR1 and CDR2: SNHLY and FYNNEI. There are 15 residues in the CDR3. Deletions cut 0 bases from V and 4 bases from J, with 12 bases between. CDR3 amino acids: CASSEAGAGIYGYTF. The CDR3 DNA reads as TGTGCCAGCAGTGAAGCAGGGGCCGGGATCTATGGCTACACCTTC.